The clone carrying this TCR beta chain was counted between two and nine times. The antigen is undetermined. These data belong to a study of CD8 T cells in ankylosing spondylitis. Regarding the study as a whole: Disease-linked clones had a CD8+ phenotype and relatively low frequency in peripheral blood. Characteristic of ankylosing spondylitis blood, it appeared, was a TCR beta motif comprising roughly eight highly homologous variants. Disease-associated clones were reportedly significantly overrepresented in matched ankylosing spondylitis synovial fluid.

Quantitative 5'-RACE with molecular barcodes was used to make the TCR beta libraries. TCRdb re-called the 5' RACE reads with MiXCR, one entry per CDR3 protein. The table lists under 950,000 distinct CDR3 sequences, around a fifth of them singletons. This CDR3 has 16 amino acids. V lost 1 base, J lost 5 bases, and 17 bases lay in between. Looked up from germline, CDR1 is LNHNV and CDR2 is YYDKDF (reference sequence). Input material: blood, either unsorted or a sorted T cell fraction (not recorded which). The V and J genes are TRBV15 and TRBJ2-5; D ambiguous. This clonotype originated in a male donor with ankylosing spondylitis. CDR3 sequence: CATSRGWSKLMETQYF. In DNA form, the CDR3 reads TGTGCCACCAGCAGAGGCTGGAGTAAGCTAATGGAGACCCAGTACTTC. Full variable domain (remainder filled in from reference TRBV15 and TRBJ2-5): DAMVIQNPRYQVTQFGKPVTLSCSQTLNHNVMYWYQQKSSQAPKLLFHYYDKDFNNEADTPDNFQSRRPNTSFCFLDIRSPGLGDTAMYLCATSRGWSKLMETQYFGPGTRLLVL.